What follows are 13 T cell receptor beta chains derived from one specimen sequenced in a study of shared T cell receptors in the human thymus. Assay: immunoSEQ multiplex PCR; the TCRdb copy retains only in-frame clones and omits some. In the table there are approximately 660,000 clones, more than 75% of which are singletons. A further study also used this sample, focusing on human thymus T cells.

Input material: thymocytes. The receptors shown here come from a boy under three years old with a congenital heart defect.

The chain is built from TRBV5-4 and TRBJ2-1, with 9 bases fitting TRBD2. In germline, CDR1 is SGHNT, CDR2 YYREEE (reference sequence). V gave up 1 base and J gave up 8 bases; unmatched junction bases: 1. The CDR3 has 13 amino acids. Here the CDR3 DNA reads TGTGCCAGCAGCTTGCGCGGGAGGGATGAGCAGTTCTTC. It specifies CASSLRGRDEQFF.

The V and J genes are TRBV7-9 and TRBJ2-5; possibly TRBD1 for D (6 bases). V lost 1 base and J 5 bases, leaving 11 bases between the germline ends. This CDR3 region has 14 residues. Germline assignment: CDR1 SEHNR and CDR2 FQNEAQ (reference sequence). CDR3 nucleotides: TGTGCCAGCAGCTTAGACAGGGCATGGGAGACCCAGTACTTC. It yields the protein CASSLDRAWETQYF.

The chain uses TRBV7-2 and TRBJ1-3; no clear D. This CDR3 has 14 residues. V was shortened by 1 base and J by 4 bases, with 8 bases between the two germline ends. CDR1 is SGHTA and CDR2 is FQGNSA in the germline V gene. CDR3 in DNA: TGTGCCAGCAGCTTAGTGCCAGGAGGAAACACCATATATTTT. Amino acid sequence: CASSLVPGGNTIYF.

The chain uses TRBV15 and TRBJ1-1; TRBD1 is a possible D gene (6 bases). From germline, CDR1 is LNHNV and CDR2 YYDKDF (reference sequence). V was shortened by 3 bases and J by 4 bases, with 30 bases between the two germline ends. This CDR3 comprises 20 residues. The CDR3: CATSSPPGRGWAFGSTEAFF. The CDR3 region has the DNA TGTGCCACCAGCAGTCCCCCCGGAAGGGGGTGGGCCTTCGGAAGCACTGAAGCTTTCTTT.

The chain has TRBV28 and TRBJ2-5; 8 nucleotides align to TRBD1. This CDR3 contains 13 residues. Looked up from germline, CDR1 is MDHEN and CDR2 is SYDVKM. V trimming: 6 bases; J trimming: 1 base; junction bases outside the gene matches: 1. CDR3 residues: CASRGTGQETQYF. For the CDR3, the DNA is TGTGCCAGCAGGGGGACAGGCCAAGAGACCCAGTACTTC.

The V and J genes are TRBV13 and TRBJ2-3; the match to TRBD2 covers 8 bases. Germline lookup yields CDR1 PRHDT and CDR2 FYEKMQ (reference sequence). This CDR3 is built from 16 residues. Trimming removed 0 bases from V and 4 bases from J; junction bases left unmatched: 6. CDR3 sequence: CASSLGKREGPDTQYF. The CDR3, as DNA: TGTGCCAGCAGCTTAGGGAAACGGGAGGGCCCAGATACGCAGTATTTT.

The chain is built from TRBV15 and TRBJ1-2; D is perhaps TRBD1 (6 bases). The CDR3 length is 13 residues. Trimming pared 1 base from V and 8 bases from J, leaving 11 bases between. Germline lookup yields CDR1 LNHNV and CDR2 YYDKDF (reference sequence). CDR3 amino acids: CATSRGEGGGYTF. The CDR3 nucleotides read TGTGCCACCAGCAGAGGGGAGGGGGGCGGCTACACCTTC.

The rearrangement joins TRBV28 to TRBJ1-6; the match to TRBD1 covers 10 bases. The ends lost 7 bases at V and 11 bases at J; junction bases unmatched: 5. This CDR3 has 13 residues. Germline V gene lookup returns CDR1 MDHEN and CDR2 SYDVKM. The CDR3 nucleotides are TGTGCCAGCAAGAGACAGGGGGCGACACCCCTCCACTTT. It yields the protein CASKRQGATPLHF.

The chain's CDR3 is CASSLDLPLAGTETQYF. Here the CDR3 DNA reads TGTGCCAGCAGCTTAGATCTTCCACTAGCGGGAACTGAGACCCAGTACTTC. V is TRBV12-1 and J is TRBJ2-5; the D call TRBD2 from the table was never checked on the DNA. TRBV12-1 is an annotated pseudogene. This CDR3 region has 17 residues.

The chain links TRBV7-8 to TRBJ2-3; 7 nucleotides align to TRBD2. Losses at the gene ends were 5 bases for V and 3 bases for J; bases not matched to a gene: 14. Germline CDR1 is SGHVS and CDR2 is FQNEAQ. CDR3 length: 17 amino acids. This chain's CDR3 is CASSTTRLAPLTDTQYF. DNA for the CDR3: TGTGCCAGCAGCACTACTCGACTAGCCCCCCTTACAGATACGCAGTATTTT. The whole variable domain, remainder taken from reference TRBV7-8 and TRBJ2-3, is GAGVSQSPRYKVAKRGQDVALRCDPISGHVSLFWYQQALGQGPEFLTYFQNEAQLDKSGLPSDRFFAERPEGSVSTLKIQRTQQEDSAVYLCASSTTRLAPLTDTQYFGPGTRLTVL.

This clone has a handful of counts. The chain recombines TRBV27 with TRBJ2-7; D perhaps matches TRBD1 (7 bases). The CDR3 loop spans 14 amino acids. Trimming removed 5 bases from V and 4 bases from J, with 15 bases in between. The germline V gene has CDR1 MNHEY and CDR2 SMNVEV (reference sequence). The CDR3 region has the DNA TGTGCCAGCAGTGGGGCAGGGGGGATTTACGAGCAGTACTTC. It encodes CASSGAGGIYEQYF.

This clone came up once. The gene calls are TRBV4-3 and TRBJ2-1; TRBD1 matches at 8 bases. The CDR3 covers 14 residues. CDR1 and CDR2 (germline): LGHNA, YSLEER. Germline trimming cut 4 bases from V and 7 bases from J; bases unmatched to any gene: 6. Here the CDR3 reads CASSPGQGVNEQFF. The CDR3 DNA reads TGCGCCAGCAGCCCCGGACAGGGTGTTAATGAGCAGTTCTTC.

The J gene is TRBJ2-5, the V gene TRBV5-4, with D possibly being TRBD1 (6 bases). This CDR3 is built from 15 residues. Germline CDR1 reads SGHNT; CDR2 reads YYREEE (reference sequence). Trimming cost V 0 bases and J 4 bases, with 13 bases left between them. DNA of the CDR3: TGTGCCAGCAGCTTGGCCAGGGGCAGGATAGAGACCCAGTACTTC. Translated, it gives CASSLARGRIETQYF.